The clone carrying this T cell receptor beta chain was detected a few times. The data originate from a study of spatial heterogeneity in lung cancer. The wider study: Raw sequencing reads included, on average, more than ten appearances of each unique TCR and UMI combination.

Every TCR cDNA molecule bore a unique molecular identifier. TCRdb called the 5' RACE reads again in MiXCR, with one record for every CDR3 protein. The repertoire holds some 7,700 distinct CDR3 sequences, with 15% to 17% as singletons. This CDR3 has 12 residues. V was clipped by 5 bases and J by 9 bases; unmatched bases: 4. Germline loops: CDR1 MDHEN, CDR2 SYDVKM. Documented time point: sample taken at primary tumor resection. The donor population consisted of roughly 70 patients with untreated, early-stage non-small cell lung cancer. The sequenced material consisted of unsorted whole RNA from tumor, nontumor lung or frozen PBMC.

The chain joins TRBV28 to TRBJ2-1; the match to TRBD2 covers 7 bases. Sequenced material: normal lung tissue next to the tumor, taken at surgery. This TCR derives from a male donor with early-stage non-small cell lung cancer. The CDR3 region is CASSGSGGEQFF. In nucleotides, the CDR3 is TGTGCCAGCAGTGGATCGGGAGGTGAGCAGTTCTTC.